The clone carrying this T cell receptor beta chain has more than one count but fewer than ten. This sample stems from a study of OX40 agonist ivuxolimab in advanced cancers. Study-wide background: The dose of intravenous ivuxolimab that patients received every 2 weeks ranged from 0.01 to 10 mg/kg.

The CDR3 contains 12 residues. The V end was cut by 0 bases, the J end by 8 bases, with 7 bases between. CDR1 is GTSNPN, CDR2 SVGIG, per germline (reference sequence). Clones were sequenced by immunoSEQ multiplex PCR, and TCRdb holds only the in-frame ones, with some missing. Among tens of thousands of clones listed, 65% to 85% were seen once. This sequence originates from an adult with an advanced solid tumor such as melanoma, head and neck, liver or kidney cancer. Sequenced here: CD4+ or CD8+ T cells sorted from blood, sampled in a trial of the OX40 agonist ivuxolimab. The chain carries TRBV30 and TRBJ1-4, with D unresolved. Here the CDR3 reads CAWSVPYEKLFF. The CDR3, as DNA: TGTGCCTGGAGTGTACCATACGAAAAACTGTTTTTT.